This T cell receptor beta chain was identified during a study of response to subunit inactivated influenza vaccine. Points from the study as a whole: Each seasonal flu vaccination may recruit only limited new T cells, authors suggested.

TCRdb used MiXCR to reprocess the RT-PCR reads, holding one entry per CDR3 protein. The sample holds hundreds of thousands of distinct CDR3 sequences, about 8% seen once. The CDR3 has 15 residues. Trimming left V 3 bases short and J 4 bases short, with 15 bases between. This clonotype has a count of ten or more. What it binds is not known. The chain couples TRBV12-3 or TRBV12-4 to TRBJ1-1, with a possible D match to TRBD1 (6 bases). The sequence came from a man aged 45 to 75 who received an inactivated influenza vaccine. Sample: PBMCs from blood, taken about 23 months after vaccination. The CDR3 protein is CASSFGTGRGTEAFF. CDR3 in DNA: TGTGCCAGCAGTTTCGGAACAGGGAGGGGCACTGAAGCTTTCTTT.